This T cell receptor (beta chain) was retrieved from a study of CD8 T cells in Susac syndrome. The RNA, about 0.45 to 1 ug, was put through reverse transcription using random hexamers. immunoSEQ multiplex PCR amplified TCR beta CDR3 across 54 Vbeta, 13 Jbeta. TCRdb reprocessed the immunoSEQ multiplex PCR reads via MiXCR and lists one record per CDR3 protein. The data hold over 150,000 distinct CDR3 sequences, with about 96% observed a single time. Sequencing of TCR beta covered CD8+ and CD4+ T cells obtained from blood. TEMRA cells were FACS-enriched and CD8+ and CD4+ T cells negatively isolated. The CDR3 length is 14 residues. Between the trimmed V and J ends, which lost 4 bases and 0 bases, there was a span of 6 bases. The germline V gene has CDR1 KGHDR and CDR2 SFDVKD.

The rearrangement uses TRBV24-1 and TRBJ2-1; maybe TRBD2 (5 bases). Material: CD4+ T cells from PBMCs. This TCR came from a human donor with Susac syndrome. The CDR3 sequence: CATSEGSSYNEQFF. The CDR3 nucleotides read TGTGCCACCAGTGAAGGGAGCTCCTACAATGAGCAGTTCTTC.